The 29 T cell receptor beta chains reported below all come from one sample, sequenced in a study of OX40 agonist ivuxolimab in advanced cancers. Some clones are missing from TCRdb's copy, which holds only in-frame ones; the method was immunoSEQ multiplex PCR. The sample includes some 74,000 clones, about 87% of them seen just once. The sample here was CD4+ or CD8+ T cells sorted from blood, taken in a trial of the OX40 agonist ivuxolimab. Receptors were obtained from an adult with an advanced solid tumor such as melanoma, head and neck, liver or kidney cancer.

The chain recombines TRBV4-1 with TRBJ2-7; D remains unclear. The CDR3 sequence is 16 residues long. Deletions cut 4 bases from V and 2 bases from J, with 18 bases between. Germline CDR1 is MGHRA and CDR2 is YSYEKL. CDR3 protein: CASSPHALGITYEQYF. The CDR3 nucleotides are TGCGCCAGCAGCCCACACGCCCTCGGTATCACCTACGAGCAGTACTTC.

The J gene is TRBJ2-5, the V gene TRBV2; 8 bases line up with TRBD1. The CDR3 loop spans 15 amino acids. Unmatched junction bases numbered 9, after V lost 4 bases and J lost 5 bases. CDR1 is SNHLY and CDR2 is FYNNEI in the germline V gene. CDR3: CASSGQGQGTETQYF. The CDR3 DNA sequence: TGTGCCAGCAGTGGCCAAGGACAGGGCACGGAGACCCAGTACTTC. Together with reference TRBV2 and TRBJ2-5, the CDR3 gives the full variable domain: EPEVTQTPSHQVTQMGQEVILRCVPISNHLYFYWYRQILGQKVEFLVSFYNNEISEKSEIFDDQFSVERPDGSNFTLKIRSTKLEDSAMYFCASSGQGQGTETQYFGPGTRLLVL.

The chain links TRBV2 to TRBJ1-4; 8 nucleotides agree with TRBD1. V shed 6 bases, J shed 5 bases, and the junction held 5 bases outside the gene matches. This CDR3 has 14 residues. Germline V lookup: CDR1 SNHLY, CDR2 FYNNEI. This CDR3 is CASRGTGGNEKLFF. The CDR3 region has the DNA TGTGCCAGCAGGGGGACAGGCGGGAATGAAAAACTGTTTTTT.

CDR3 coding DNA: TGTGCCAGCAGCTTGGTTGTAGATACGCAGTATTTT. Translation gives CASSLVVDTQYF. The rearrangement uses TRBV5-6 and TRBJ2-3; unclear D gene. The CDR3 totals 12 residues. Trimming shortened V by 0 bases and J by 5 bases, and 4 bases separated the two germline ends. Germline lookup yields CDR1 SGHDT and CDR2 YYEEEE.

The gene calls are TRBV5-1 and TRBJ2-5; D is uncertain. The CDR3 covers 15 residues. V was clipped by 2 bases and J by 0 bases, with 11 bases between them. In germline, CDR1 is SGHRS, CDR2 YFSETQ. The CDR3 bases are TGCGCCAGCAGCTTAATGGGCAGGAACCAAGAGACCCAGTACTTC. Its translation is CASSLMGRNQETQYF.

This chain links TRBV30 with TRBJ2-2, with D unclear. Germline assignment: CDR1 GTSNPN and CDR2 SVGIG (reference sequence). The CDR3 loop spans 13 amino acids. V dropped 2 bases and J dropped 6 bases, with 10 bases sitting between them. CDR3: CAWSPSFAGELFF. CDR3 bases: TGTGCCTGGAGTCCTTCTTTCGCCGGGGAGCTGTTTTTT. The whole variable domain, filled in from reference TRBV30 and TRBJ2-2, reads SQTIHQWPATLVQPVGSPLSLECTVEGTSNPNLYWYRQAAGRGLQLLFYSVGIGQISSEVPQNLSASRPQDRQFILSSKKLLLSDSGFYLCAWSPSFAGELFFGEGSRLTVL.

V and J are TRBV7-2 and TRBJ1-1; unclear D gene. Germline CDR1 and CDR2: SGHTA and FQGNSA. The CDR3 totals 13 residues. V gave up 1 base and J gave up 1 base, with 4 bases separating them. The CDR3 here is CASSLDPNTEAFF. CDR3 nucleotide sequence: TGTGCCAGCAGCTTAGACCCGAACACTGAAGCTTTCTTT. The whole variable domain, remainder taken from reference TRBV7-2 and TRBJ1-1, is GAGVSQSPSNKVTEKGKDVELRCDPISGHTALYWYRQSLGQGLEFLIYFQGNSAPDKSGLPSDRFSAERTGGSVSTLTIQRTQQEDSAVYLCASSLDPNTEAFFGQGTRLTVV.

This sequence joins TRBV19 and TRBJ1-5; perhaps TRBD1 as D (6 bases). Trimming left V 4 bases short and J 6 bases short, with 16 bases between. The CDR3 is made up of 15 amino acids. Germline V CDR1 and CDR2: LNHDA, SQIVND (reference sequence). CDR3 DNA: TGTGCCAGTAGTACTACAGGGTTCTTGGGTCAGCCCCAGCATTTT. Protein: CASSTTGFLGQPQHF.

V gene TRBV2 combines with J gene TRBJ2-7; D remains unclear. Germline CDR1 is SNHLY and CDR2 is FYNNEI. The CDR3 is 12 amino acids. V shed 4 bases and J shed 1 base, with 5 bases lying between them. This chain's CDR3 is CASSARSYEQYF. The CDR3 nucleotides read TGTGCCAGCAGTGCACGGTCCTACGAGCAGTACTTC.

The chain has TRBV6-4 and TRBJ2-1; D is perhaps TRBD1 (6 bases). Germline V lookup: CDR1 MRHNA, CDR2 SNTAGT. The CDR3 sequence is 13 residues long. Deletions cut 5 bases from V and 9 bases from J, with 14 bases between. The chain's CDR3 is CASSPQGRSEQFF. The CDR3 nucleotides are TGTGCCAGCAGTCCACAGGGAAGAAGTGAGCAGTTCTTC.

This rearrangement joins TRBV15 to TRBJ1-2, with 7 nucleotides matching TRBD1. Trimming took 0 bases from V and 3 from J; bases not matched to a gene: 1. Germline-derived CDR1 and CDR2 are LNHNV and YYDKDF (reference sequence). The CDR3 spans 14 residues. Here the CDR3 reads CATSRDGQDYGYTF. The DNA for the CDR3 is TGTGCCACCAGCAGAGATGGACAGGACTATGGCTACACCTTC.

The V gene is TRBV6-1, the J gene TRBJ1-2; TRBD1 might be the D (5 bases). The CDR3 consists of 15 residues. The germline V gene encodes CDR1 MNHNS and CDR2 SASEGT. V was shortened by 0 bases and J by 4 bases, with 12 bases between the two germline ends. CDR3 in DNA: TGTGCCAGCAGTGAAGCAGTGGGGCCTCTCTATGGCTACACCTTC. This gives the protein CASSEAVGPLYGYTF.

This rearrangement joins TRBV7-2 to TRBJ2-7, with 9 bases that match TRBD1. CDR1 is SGHTA, CDR2 FQGNSA, per germline. V shed 1 base and J 3 bases; nucleotides not matched to a gene: 4. The CDR3 sequence is 15 residues long. The CDR3 DNA follows: TGTGCCAGCAGCTTAGAGGGACAGGGATTCTACGAGCAGTACTTC. Its protein product is CASSLEGQGFYEQYF.

The chain links TRBV6-6 to TRBJ2-1, with TRBD2 matching over 9 bases. This CDR3 is built from 15 residues. Germline lookup yields CDR1 MNHNY and CDR2 SVGAGI (reference sequence). The junction had 5 bases not matched to a gene; V was cut back by 6 bases and J by 2 bases. The CDR3 bases are TGTGCCAGCAGCAAACTAGCGGGTACCTACAATGAGCAGTTCTTC. Amino acid sequence: CASSKLAGTYNEQFF.

V usage is TRBV10-3 and J usage is TRBJ1-2; 7 positions match TRBD1. CDR1 and CDR2 (germline): ENHRY, SYGVKD. The CDR3 length is 13 residues. The ends lost 7 bases at V and 7 bases at J; junction bases unmatched: 9. The CDR3 DNA follows: TGTGCCATCAATCAGGGGGACCCAAGTGGCTACACCTTC. Protein product: CAINQGDPSGYTF.

This clone showed up just once. The chain is built from TRBV5-1 and TRBJ2-1, with 11 nucleotides matching TRBD2. Germline values: CDR1 SGHRS, CDR2 YFSETQ. V trimming: 3 bases; J trimming: 9 bases; junction bases outside the gene matches: 8. This CDR3 has 15 amino acids. The CDR3 DNA reads as TGCGCCAGCAGCTCCTTAGCGGGGGGGCCGAGTGAGCAGTTCTTC. This gives the protein CASSSLAGGPSEQFF.

The chain links TRBV29-1 to TRBJ1-5, with D maybe TRBD1 (5 bases). The CDR3 covers 13 residues. Germline CDR1 and CDR2: SQVTM and ANQGSEA. Between the trimmed V and J ends, which lost 4 bases and 4 bases, there was a span of 11 bases. The CDR3 loop reads CSVGRGLNQPQHF. The CDR3 DNA reads TGCAGCGTTGGGAGGGGCCTGAATCAGCCCCAGCATTTT.

This clone was counted a single time. The V and J genes are TRBV2 and TRBJ2-5; D remains ambiguous. Germline CDR1 reads SNHLY; CDR2 reads FYNNEI. The V and J ends lost 6 bases and 2 bases respectively, with 4 bases between them. The CDR3 consists of 11 residues. CDR3 coding DNA: TGTGCCAGCAGGGCGCAAGAGACCCAGTACTTC. Translation gives CASRAQETQYF.

The CDR3 DNA sequence: TGTGCCAGCAGCTTAGAGGCGGGAGGGGAGCAGTACTTC. Protein sequence: CASSLEAGGEQYF. The rearrangement uses TRBV11-3 and TRBJ2-7; TRBD2 matches 9 bases. Germline lookup yields CDR1 SGHNT and CDR2 YENEEA. This CDR3 has 13 residues. The trim removed 0 bases at V and 7 bases at J, leaving 1 base unmatched.

The chain carries TRBV18 and TRBJ2-3; D unresolved. V lost 5 bases and J 1 base, leaving 13 bases between the germline ends. This CDR3 comprises 15 residues. Germline V gene data show CDR1 as KGHSH and CDR2 as LQKENI. The CDR3 loop is CASSMTSPGTDTQYF. The CDR3 bases are TGTGCCAGCTCAATGACATCCCCCGGCACAGATACGCAGTATTTT.

The chain links TRBV7-7 to TRBJ2-2; 8 bases agree with TRBD2. J lost 5 bases, V lost 6 bases, and 11 bases had no gene match. The germline V gene has CDR1 SSHAT and CDR2 FNYEAQ (reference sequence). The CDR3 covers 16 residues. In nucleotides, the CDR3 is TGTGCCAGCAGTCAAAGCGGGAGAAGTGGGACCGGGGAGCTGTTTTTT. Translating gives CASSQSGRSGTGELFF.

The table lists this clone with a count of one. This chain uses TRBV5-1 with TRBJ1-1; no definite D call. CDR3 length: 14 amino acids. Per the germline V gene, CDR1 is SGHRS and CDR2 is YFSETQ. The V end lost 0 bases, the J end lost 5 bases, and 11 bases lay between the germline ends. The CDR3 loop is CASSLDPAYTEAFF. CDR3 sequence (DNA): TGCGCCAGCAGCTTGGATCCCGCGTATACTGAAGCTTTCTTT. The variable domain in full, completed from reference TRBV5-1 and TRBJ1-1, reads KAGVTQTPRYLIKTRGQQVTLSCSPISGHRSVSWYQQTPGQGLQFLFEYFSETQRNKGNFPGRFSGRQFSNSRSEMNVSTLELGDSALYLCASSLDPAYTEAFFGQGTRLTVV.

The J gene is TRBJ2-7, the V gene TRBV5-1; 7 nucleotides agree with TRBD2. The CDR3 loop spans 13 amino acids. J was trimmed by 4 bases and V by 3 bases; bases with no gene match: 4. Germline CDR1 is SGHRS and CDR2 is YFSETQ. The DNA for the CDR3 is TGCGCCAGCAGCTCTACTAGCGTGTACGAGCAGTACTTC. This sequence encodes CASSSTSVYEQYF.

CDR3 DNA sequence: TGTGCCTGGAGCCGCCTAGGAGGGTCCACAGATACGCAGTATTTT. It is translated as CAWSRLGGSTDTQYF. The rearrangement links TRBV30 to TRBJ2-3; TRBD2 might be the D (6 bases). Between the trimmed V and J ends, which lost 3 bases and 2 bases, there was a span of 15 bases. The germline V gene has CDR1 GTSNPN and CDR2 SVGIG (reference sequence). CDR3 size: 15 residues. Combining the CDR3 with reference TRBV30 and TRBJ2-3 gives the whole variable domain SQTIHQWPATLVQPVGSPLSLECTVEGTSNPNLYWYRQAAGRGLQLLFYSVGIGQISSEVPQNLSASRPQDRQFILSSKKLLLSDSGFYLCAWSRLGGSTDTQYFGPGTRLTVL.

The chain is built from TRBV25-1 and TRBJ1-2, with D maybe TRBD1 (5 bases). V gave up 4 bases and J gave up 6 bases, with 12 bases separating them. The length of the CDR3 is 13 residues. Germline V gives CDR1 MGHDK, CDR2 SYGVNS. CDR3 protein: CASSGQKGHGYTF. CDR3 nucleotide sequence: TGTGCCAGCAGTGGGCAGAAGGGGCATGGCTACACCTTC.

This chain connects TRBV7-2 to TRBJ2-1; D may be TRBD1 or TRBD2 (5 bases each). This CDR3 spans 14 amino acids. V lost 2 bases to trimming and J lost 7 bases, with 12 bases between them. The germline V gene encodes CDR1 SGHTA and CDR2 FQGNSA. In DNA form, the CDR3 reads TGTGCCAGCAGCTTATTTTCTTGGGGGAATGAGCAGTTCTTC. Protein product: CASSLFSWGNEQFF.

The chain links TRBV19 to TRBJ2-3; 9 positions agree with TRBD2. The CDR3 runs to 16 residues. Germline CDR1 LNHDA, CDR2 SQIVND (reference sequence). V was pared by 5 bases and J by 2 bases, with 8 bases of the junction left unmatched. The CDR3 sequence: CASSYSAGGYTDTQYF. For the CDR3, the DNA is TGTGCCAGTAGTTACTCGGCGGGAGGGTACACAGATACGCAGTATTTT.

This clone was found once. This rearrangement joins TRBV11-2 to TRBJ2-2, with D unclear. This CDR3 region has 13 residues. Trimming removed 5 bases at V and 1 base at J, with 5 bases between. Germline-derived CDR1 and CDR2 are SGHAT and FQNNGV. The CDR3 DNA is TGTGCCAGCAGCCCTTTGAACACCGGGGAGCTGTTTTTT. It yields the protein CASSPLNTGELFF. Filled out from reference TRBV11-2 and TRBJ2-2, the complete variable domain reads EAGVAQSPRYKIIEKRQSVAFWCNPISGHATLYWYQQILGQGPKLLIQFQNNGVVDDSQLPKDRFSAERLKGVDSTLKIQPAKLEDSAVYLCASSPLNTGELFFGEGSRLTVL.

The chain recombines TRBV28 with TRBJ2-7, with D tentatively TRBD1 (6 bases). The germline V gene encodes CDR1 MDHEN and CDR2 SYDVKM. The CDR3 spans 15 residues. Trimming cost V 4 bases and J 7 bases, with 20 bases left between them. The CDR3 reads CASSSSGTSLWEQYF. CDR3 DNA: TGTGCCAGCAGTTCCTCCGGGACATCCCTGTGGGAGCAGTACTTC.